This TCR beta chain was sequenced during a study of blood T cell repertoires in COVID-19 (dated by TCRdb to 2019 to 2021). Concerning the study at large: Samples from collaborators originated in the United States, Italy and Spain and spanned both the acute and convalescent phases of COVID-19. The repertoires were made available in a free public database intended to serve as a resource for research on the immune response to SARS-CoV-2. The material from the prospective study consisted of cDNA or gDNA derived from T cells, B-cell-depleted T cells, or PBMCs. Deeply sampled blood TCRbeta repertoires from subjects exposed to, actively infected with, or recovered from COVID-19 were included in the dataset. The samples were drawn from two sources: the first 160 participants of the ongoing ImmuneRACE study, and approximately 1,300 subjects contributed by 6 global collaborators. Where available, HLA class I and class II types were obtained from metadata supplied by the sample provider rather than from assay-based typing. Sample metadata almost always included a de-identified subject ID, COVID-19 status, age in years and sex. Here is what the overall study found, with its caveats: How much clinical and demographic metadata was included differed by source and by participant, and the metadata was provided uncurated.

Collaborating institutions collected whole blood in K2EDTA tubes following their own protocols. For TCRbeta analysis, collaborator samples were shipped as frozen whole blood, as isolated PBMCs, or as DNA extracted from either sample type. In regard to this clone: Its antigen is still unknown. Nothing much larger sits one base from this clone, and base qualities are not available.

TCRbeta CDR3 regions were amplified from genomic DNA using the immunoSEQ Assay, a bias-controlled multiplex PCR. Processing in the source paper ran as follows. Within the assay, amplification of reference gene primers was used to estimate how many nucleated cells each sample contained. Sequence reads were collapsed and filtered to measure the absolute abundance of every unique TCRbeta CDR3 rearrangement. For each sample, productive Simpson clonality was calculated as the square root of Simpson's diversity index across productive rearrangements. TCRdb re-hosts the immuneACCESS table, in-frame sequences only. Its copies lack some clones; in the studies checked, an unresolved V gene accounts for under half of them, and the cause for the rest is not known. The V and J calls and clone size were taken over from that table, and D and trimming were inferred from the DNA. This sample is represented by nearly 110,000 clones; around 83% of them were singletons. Clones ranked in the top ten supply 4% to 4.5% of the sample.

The cysteine opens and the phenylalanine closes a CDR3 of 13 amino acids. The retained sequence is limited to the CDR3, 39 bases, with the frame set at the first base. CDR1 and CDR2 were assigned from the germline V gene (reference sequence) as MNHEY and SMNVEV. Trimming removed 4 bases from V and 5 bases from J; the gene matches leave 5 bases unexplained. The receptor's source is a man between 65 and 85 years old with acute or convalescent COVID-19. Sequencing was carried out using peripheral blood. The chain is encoded by TRBV27 joined to TRBJ2-7, with TRBD1 matching 7 junction bases. Here the CDR3 is given as CASSSGTVHEQYF. The DNA sequence is as follows: TGTGCCAGCAGTTCCGGGACAGTTCACGAGCAGTACTTC.